This entry features one T cell receptor (beta chain) sequence. As yet, its antigen is unknown. The ends were cut back, 2 bases at V and 1 base at J, with 6 bases in the middle. Germline V gene data show CDR1 as SEHNR and CDR2 as FQNEAQ (reference sequence). The CDR3 consists of 14 residues. These data belong to a study of Ad26.COV2.S vaccination and SARS-CoV-2 variants. Whole-study context: Participants got Ad26.COV2.S intramuscularly, once or twice 56 days apart. Overall study findings and caveats: From the TCR breadth and depth analyses, total T cell responses may have been underestimated. For non-spike TCRs, breadth in vaccine recipients resembled that in placebo recipients.

This sample's treatment: 19 received Ad26.COV2.S at low or high dose, single or two shots; about 5 received placebo; per-sample allocation not given. The samples were gathered on day 63 after the first injection of vaccine or placebo. At a Boston site, the person donating was an adult of 18-55 years. Produced via immunoSEQ multiplex PCR; TCRdb's table is partial and in-frame only. The repertoire holds a few hundred thousand clones, with about 90% as singletons. V usage is TRBV7-9 and J usage is TRBJ2-1; D remains unclear. This clonotype originated in a person aged 18-65 years who received the Ad26.COV2.S COVID-19 vaccine or a placebo. The source material was peripheral blood, sampled in a trial of Ad26.COV2.S vaccine versus placebo. CDR3 residues: CASSLLASYNEQFF. The CDR3, as DNA: TGTGCCAGCAGCTTACTGGCTTCCTACAATGAGCAGTTCTTC.